This T cell receptor (beta chain) was retrieved from a study of regulatory T cells in long-lasting Graves disease. The time point is: persistent/refractory GD, antithyroid drugs over 5 years with positive TRAb. Following extraction of RNA from PBMCs, that RNA was used to make the TCR library. Peripheral blood, at 8.5 to 9 milliliters, went into EDTA tubes. Germline CDR1 is DFQATT and CDR2 is SNEGSKA (reference sequence). This CDR3 has 13 residues. The V end was cut by 3 bases, the J end by 2 bases, with 7 bases between. As concerns this clonotype: Its antigen is unknown.

According to the study, TCR beta libraries were built with iRepertoire HTBI primers and CDR3-region Arm-PCR. TCRdb analysed the multiplex PCR reads with MiXCR anew, one entry per CDR3 protein. This table holds 360,000 or so distinct CDR3 sequences, roughly 23% found once. Study outcomes and limitations: Limited samples may have lowered accuracy. Repertoires from persistent disease leaned toward TRBV28, TRBJ1-2 and TRBJ2-5. Persistent patients shared fewer than 3,500 public clonotypes among themselves. Newly diagnosed patients shared fewer, at about a thousand.

The chain recombines TRBV20-1 with TRBJ2-2, with D unresolved. The sequence derives from a middle-aged woman with Graves disease. This specimen was peripheral blood mononuclear cells (PBMCs), taken when the disease was refractory, from a patient treated with antithyroid drugs. The CDR3 DNA follows: TGCAGTGCTAGTGTGGTAAACACCGGGGAGCTGTTTTTT. This encodes CSASVVNTGELFF.